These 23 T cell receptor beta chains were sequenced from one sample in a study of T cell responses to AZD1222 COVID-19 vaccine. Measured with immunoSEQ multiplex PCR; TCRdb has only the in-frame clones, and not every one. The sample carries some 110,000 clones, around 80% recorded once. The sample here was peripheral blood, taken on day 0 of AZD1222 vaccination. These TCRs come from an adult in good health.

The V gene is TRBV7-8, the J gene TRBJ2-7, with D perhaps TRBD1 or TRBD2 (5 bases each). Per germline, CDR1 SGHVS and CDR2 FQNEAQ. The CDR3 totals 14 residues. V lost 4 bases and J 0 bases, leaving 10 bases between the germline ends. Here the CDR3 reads CASSSGPDSYEQYF. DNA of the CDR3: TGTGCCAGCAGCTCGGGACCGGACTCCTACGAGCAGTACTTC. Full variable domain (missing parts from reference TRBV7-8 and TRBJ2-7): GAGVSQSPRYKVAKRGQDVALRCDPISGHVSLFWYQQALGQGPEFLTYFQNEAQLDKSGLPSDRFFAERPEGSVSTLKIQRTQQEDSAVYLCASSSGPDSYEQYFGPGTRLTVT.

This CDR3 is CATSRDLSLANEQFF. The CDR3, as DNA: TGTGCCACCAGCAGAGACCTAAGCTTAGCCAATGAGCAGTTCTTC. The chain uses TRBV15 and TRBJ2-1; D ambiguous. Germline V gives CDR1 LNHNV, CDR2 YYDKDF (reference sequence). V lost 0 bases, J lost 6 bases, and 12 bases lay in between. The CDR3 is made up of 15 amino acids.

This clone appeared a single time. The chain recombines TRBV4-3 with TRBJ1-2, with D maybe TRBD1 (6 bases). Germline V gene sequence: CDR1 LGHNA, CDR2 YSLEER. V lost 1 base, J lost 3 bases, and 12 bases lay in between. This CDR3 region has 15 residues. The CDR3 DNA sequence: TGCGCCAGCAGCCAAGCCGGACAGAGCGACTATGGCTACACCTTC. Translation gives CASSQAGQSDYGYTF.

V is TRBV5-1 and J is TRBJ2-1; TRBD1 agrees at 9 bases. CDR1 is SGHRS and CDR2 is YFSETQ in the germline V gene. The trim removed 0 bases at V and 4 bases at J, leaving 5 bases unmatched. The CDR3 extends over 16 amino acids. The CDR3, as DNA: TGCGCCAGCAGCTTGGCACCCGGGACAGGGTACAATGAGCAGTTCTTC. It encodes CASSLAPGTGYNEQFF.

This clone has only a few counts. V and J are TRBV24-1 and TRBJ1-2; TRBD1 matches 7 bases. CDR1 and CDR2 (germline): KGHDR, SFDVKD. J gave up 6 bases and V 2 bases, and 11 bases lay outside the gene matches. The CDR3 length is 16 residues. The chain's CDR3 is CATSDWTGQEDNGYTF. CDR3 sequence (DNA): TGTGCCACCAGTGATTGGACCGGACAGGAGGACAATGGCTACACCTTC.

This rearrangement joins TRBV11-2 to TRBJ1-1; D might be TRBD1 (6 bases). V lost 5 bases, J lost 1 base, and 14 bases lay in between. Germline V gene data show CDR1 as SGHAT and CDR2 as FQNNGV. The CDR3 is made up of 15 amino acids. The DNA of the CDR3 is TGTGCCAGCAGCCTCCGAGGGGGTCAGAACACTGAAGCTTTCTTT. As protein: CASSLRGGQNTEAFF.

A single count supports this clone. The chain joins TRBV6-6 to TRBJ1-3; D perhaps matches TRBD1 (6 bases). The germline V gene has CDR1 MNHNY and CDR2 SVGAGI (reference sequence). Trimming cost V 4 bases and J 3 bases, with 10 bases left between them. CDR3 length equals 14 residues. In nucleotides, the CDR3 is TGTGCCAGCAGTTCAACAGGGAGTGGAAACACCATATATTTT. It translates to CASSSTGSGNTIYF.

The CDR3 DNA sequence: TGTGCCAGTAGTAGGGGGACAGGGGAAGCTTTCTTT. Its protein product is CASSRGTGEAFF. The rearrangement links TRBV19 to TRBJ1-1; 9 nucleotides align to TRBD1. This CDR3 has 12 amino acids. Germline CDR1 and CDR2: LNHDA and SQIVND (reference sequence). V lost 4 bases, J lost 8 bases, and 2 bases stayed unmatched.

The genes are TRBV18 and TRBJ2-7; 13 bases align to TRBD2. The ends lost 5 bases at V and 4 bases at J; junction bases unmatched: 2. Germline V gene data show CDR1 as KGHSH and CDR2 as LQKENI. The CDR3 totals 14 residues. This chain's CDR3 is CASSWTSGGYEQYF. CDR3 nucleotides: TGTGCCAGCTCATGGACTAGCGGGGGATACGAGCAGTACTTC.

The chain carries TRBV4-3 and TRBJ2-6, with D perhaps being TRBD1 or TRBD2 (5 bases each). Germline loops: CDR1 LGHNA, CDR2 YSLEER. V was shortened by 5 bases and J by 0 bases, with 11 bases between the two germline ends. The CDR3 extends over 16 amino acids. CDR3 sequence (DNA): TGCGCCAGCAGCTCCGGGGCAGGCTCTGGGGCCAACGTCCTGACTTTC. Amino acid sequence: CASSSGAGSGANVLTF.

As DNA, the CDR3 is TGCGCCAGCAGCTTAACCCCAGGTTCTTGGGGCTACACCTTC. Translation gives CASSLTPGSWGYTF. V usage is TRBV5-1 and J usage is TRBJ1-2; D unclear. Deletions cut 2 bases from V and 8 bases from J, with 16 bases between. The CDR3 has 14 amino acids. Per germline, CDR1 SGHRS and CDR2 YFSETQ.

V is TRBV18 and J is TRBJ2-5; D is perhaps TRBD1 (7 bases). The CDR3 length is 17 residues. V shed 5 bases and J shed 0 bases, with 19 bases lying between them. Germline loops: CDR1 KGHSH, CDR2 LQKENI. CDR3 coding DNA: TGTGCCAGCTCAGCGCTCCAGGGGGGCGGTAACCAAGAGACCCAGTACTTC. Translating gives CASSALQGGGNQETQYF. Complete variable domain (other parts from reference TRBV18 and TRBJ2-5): NAGVMQNPRHLVRRRGQEARLRCSPMKGHSHVYWYRQLPEEGLKFMVYLQKENIIDESGMPKERFSAEFPKEGPSILRIQQVVRGDSAAYFCASSALQGGGNQETQYFGPGTRLLVL.

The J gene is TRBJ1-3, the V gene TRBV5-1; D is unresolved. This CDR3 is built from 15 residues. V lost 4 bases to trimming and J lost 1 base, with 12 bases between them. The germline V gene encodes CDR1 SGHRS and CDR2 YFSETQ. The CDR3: CASSVDGFSGNTIYF. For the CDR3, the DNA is TGCGCCAGCAGCGTGGACGGATTTTCTGGAAACACCATATATTTT.

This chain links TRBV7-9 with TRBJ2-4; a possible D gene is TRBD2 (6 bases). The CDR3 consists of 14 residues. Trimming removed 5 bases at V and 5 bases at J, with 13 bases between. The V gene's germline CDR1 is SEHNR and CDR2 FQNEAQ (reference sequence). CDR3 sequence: CASSPRERQNIQYF. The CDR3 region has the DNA TGTGCCAGCAGCCCCCGGGAGCGACAAAACATTCAGTACTTC.

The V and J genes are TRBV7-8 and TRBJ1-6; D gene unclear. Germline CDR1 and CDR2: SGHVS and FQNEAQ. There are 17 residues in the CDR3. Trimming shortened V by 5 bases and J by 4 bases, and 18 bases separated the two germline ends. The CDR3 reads CASSHVPRETYNSPLHF. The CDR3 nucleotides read TGTGCCAGCAGCCATGTCCCAAGGGAAACATATAATTCACCCCTCCACTTT.

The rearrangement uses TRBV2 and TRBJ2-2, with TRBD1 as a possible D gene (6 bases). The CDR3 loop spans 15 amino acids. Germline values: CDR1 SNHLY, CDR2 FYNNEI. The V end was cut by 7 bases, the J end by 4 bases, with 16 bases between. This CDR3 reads CASTRETGVTGELFF. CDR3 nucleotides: TGTGCCAGCACGAGGGAGACAGGTGTCACCGGGGAGCTGTTTTTT.

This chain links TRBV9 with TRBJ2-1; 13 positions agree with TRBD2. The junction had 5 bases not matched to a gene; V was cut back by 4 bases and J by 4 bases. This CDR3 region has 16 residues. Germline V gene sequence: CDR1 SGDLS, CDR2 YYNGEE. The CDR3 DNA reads TGTGCCAGCAGCCCGGGACTAGCGGGGACATACAATGAGCAGTTCTTC. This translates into CASSPGLAGTYNEQFF.

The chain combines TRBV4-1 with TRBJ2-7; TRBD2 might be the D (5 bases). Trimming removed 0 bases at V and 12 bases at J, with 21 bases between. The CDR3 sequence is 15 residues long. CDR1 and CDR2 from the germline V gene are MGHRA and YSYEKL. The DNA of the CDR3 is TGCGCCAGCAGCCAAGACGCGGGTAGGCAGCGCCAAGCGTACTTC. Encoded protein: CASSQDAGRQRQAYF.

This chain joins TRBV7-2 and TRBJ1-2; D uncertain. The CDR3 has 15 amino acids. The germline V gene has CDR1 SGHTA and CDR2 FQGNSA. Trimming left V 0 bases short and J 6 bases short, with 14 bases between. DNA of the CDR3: TGTGCCAGCAGCTTAGCGCTGAGATCTGTCCATGGCTACACCTTC. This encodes CASSLALRSVHGYTF.

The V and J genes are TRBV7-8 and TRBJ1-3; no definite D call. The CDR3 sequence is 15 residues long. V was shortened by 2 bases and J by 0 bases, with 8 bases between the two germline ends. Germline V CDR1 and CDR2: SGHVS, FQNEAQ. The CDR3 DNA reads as TGTGCCAGCAGCTTACGGCAGAGCTCTGGAAACACCATATATTTT. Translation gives CASSLRQSSGNTIYF.

CDR3 DNA: TGTGCCAGCAGCCCAACTGGGACTAGCGGGGGCACAGATACGCAGTATTTT. Residues: CASSPTGTSGGTDTQYF. V and J are TRBV7-3 and TRBJ2-3; 13 positions agree with TRBD2. This CDR3 comprises 17 residues. The V gene's germline CDR1 is SGHTA and CDR2 FQGTGA. J gave up 1 base and V 5 bases, and 6 bases lay outside the gene matches.

The CDR3, as DNA: TGTGCCAGCAGCACGGGACAGGGGGCCTCAGATACGCAGTATTTT. Its protein is CASSTGQGASDTQYF. The gene calls are TRBV5-6 and TRBJ2-3, with TRBD1 matching over 12 bases. With V trimmed by 4 bases and J by 4 bases, 4 bases remained unmatched. CDR1 is SGHDT and CDR2 is YYEEEE in the germline V gene. This CDR3 is built from 15 residues. The whole variable domain, remainder taken from reference TRBV5-6 and TRBJ2-3, is DAGVTQSPTHLIKTRGQQVTLRCSPKSGHDTVSWYQQALGQGPQFIFQYYEEEERQRGNFPDRFSGHQFPNYSSELNVNALLLGDSALYLCASSTGQGASDTQYFGPGTRLTVL.

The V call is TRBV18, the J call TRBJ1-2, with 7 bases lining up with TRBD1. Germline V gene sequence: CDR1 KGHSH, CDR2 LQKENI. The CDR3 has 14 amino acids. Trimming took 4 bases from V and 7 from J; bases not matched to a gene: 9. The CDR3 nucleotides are TGTGCCAGCTCACTCTACTCGACAGGGAGTGGCTACACCTTC. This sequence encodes CASSLYSTGSGYTF.